This is a list of T cell receptor beta chains from one sample in a study of technical replicates of blood from a handful of donors. Profiled with immunoSEQ multiplex PCR; TCRdb holds only in-frame clones, not every one. Here the sample spans under 100,000 clones, 96% being singletons. The sequencing sample was made of T cells isolated from PBMCs. These receptors were collected from a human donor in good health. The CDR3 runs from the conserved cysteine through the conserved F or W. A D gene is named only where the DNA matches it firmly. A clone size is listed for some rows: how often the clone was seen (once, few, many), or a class if it is expanded.

v_gene: TRBV6-5
d_gene: TRBD2
j_gene: TRBJ2-7
abundance: -
CDR3nt: TGTGCCAGCAGCCTCGGACTAGCGCGGGAGCAGTACTTC
CDR3aa: CASSLGLAREQYF

v_gene: TRBV29-1
d_gene: TRBD1
j_gene: TRBJ2-2
abundance: once
CDR3nt: TGCAGCGTTCAGACAGGGGGAGTCGGGGAGCTGTTTTTT
CDR3aa: CSVQTGGVGELFF

v_gene: TRBV6-5
d_gene: -
j_gene: TRBJ2-3
abundance: -
CDR3nt: TGTGCCAGCACGGACTCGGGCAGCACAGATACGCAGTATTTT
CDR3aa: CASTDSGSTDTQYF

v_gene: TRBV6-5
d_gene: -
j_gene: TRBJ1-2
abundance: -
CDR3nt: TGTGCCAGCGGTAAGGGACACGCTTACTATGGCTACACCTTC
CDR3aa: CASGKGHAYYGYTF

v_gene: TRBV15
d_gene: -
j_gene: TRBJ1-2
abundance: -
CDR3nt: TGTGCCACCAGCAGAGCAGTTAACTATGGCTACACCTTC
CDR3aa: CATSRAVNYGYTF

v_gene: TRBV15
d_gene: -
j_gene: TRBJ1-1
abundance: -
CDR3nt: TGTGCCACCAGCAGAGATTCGGCAGGGTGGAACACTGAAGCTTTCTTT
CDR3aa: CATSRDSAGWNTEAFF

v_gene: TRBV4-1
d_gene: -
j_gene: TRBJ2-2
abundance: -
CDR3nt: TGCGCCAGCAGCCACCGGACAGACTTCACCGGGGAGCTGTTTTTT
CDR3aa: CASSHRTDFTGELFF

v_gene: TRBV14
d_gene: -
j_gene: TRBJ1-1
abundance: few
CDR3nt: TGTGCCAGCAGCGAGAGACAGGTTCCCGCTGAAGCTTTCTTT
CDR3aa: CASSERQVPAEAFF

v_gene: TRBV9
d_gene: TRBD2
j_gene: TRBJ2-1
abundance: -
CDR3nt: TGTGCCAGCTCTCCCACCGGGCTAGCGGGAAATGAGCAGTTCTTC
CDR3aa: CASSPTGLAGNEQFF

v_gene: TRBV7-9
d_gene: TRBD2
j_gene: TRBJ2-1
abundance: -
CDR3nt: TGTGCCAGCAGCTTAGGTACTAGCGGGATACGAGGGAATGAGCAGTTCTTC
CDR3aa: CASSLGTSGIRGNEQFF

v_gene: TRBV30
d_gene: TRBD1
j_gene: TRBJ1-4
abundance: -
CDR3nt: TGTGCCTGGAGTACCCCCGCGGACAGGGGACGCGAAAAACTGTTTTTT
CDR3aa: CAWSTPADRGREKLFF

v_gene: TRBV11-2
d_gene: -
j_gene: TRBJ2-5
abundance: once
CDR3nt: TGTGCCAGCAGCCTAGCCGGGACACAAGAGACCCAGTACTTC
CDR3aa: CASSLAGTQETQYF

v_gene: TRBV11-2
d_gene: -
j_gene: TRBJ2-1
abundance: -
CDR3nt: TGTGCCAGCAGCTTATTGGGGAACGCAGGGTCCTACAATGAGCAGTTCTTC
CDR3aa: CASSLLGNAGSYNEQFF

v_gene: TRBV27
d_gene: -
j_gene: TRBJ2-3
abundance: once
CDR3nt: TGTGCCAGCAGTTTATACGGGATCAACACAGATACGCAGTATTTT
CDR3aa: CASSLYGINTDTQYF

v_gene: TRBV5-1
d_gene: TRBD2
j_gene: TRBJ2-7
abundance: once
CDR3nt: TGCGCCAGCAGCTTGGATGGGGACTACACCTACGAGCAGTACTTC
CDR3aa: CASSLDGDYTYEQYF

v_gene: TRBV16
d_gene: TRBD2
j_gene: TRBJ2-7
abundance: -
CDR3nt: TGTGCCAGCAGCCAATCTTCCGGGACTAGATCCTACGAGCAGTACTTC
CDR3aa: CASSQSSGTRSYEQYF

v_gene: TRBV7-9
d_gene: -
j_gene: TRBJ2-1
abundance: -
CDR3nt: TGTGGGAGCAGTGACCAGGCTGTCAATGAGCAGTTCTTC
CDR3aa: CGSSDQAVNEQFF

v_gene: TRBV6-1
d_gene: TRBD1
j_gene: TRBJ2-3
abundance: -
CDR3nt: TGTGCCAGCAGACTGGACAGGGGCACAGATACGCAGTATTTT
CDR3aa: CASRLDRGTDTQYF

v_gene: TRBV5-4
d_gene: TRBD2
j_gene: TRBJ2-5
abundance: -
CDR3nt: TGTGCCAGCAGCTTGAGCCGAGGGCGGGAGCTAGGGGAGACCCAGTACTTC
CDR3aa: CASSLSRGRELGETQYF

v_gene: TRBV29-1
d_gene: -
j_gene: TRBJ2-1
abundance: -
CDR3nt: TGCAGCGTTACCGGGACTTCCATGTCCTACAATGAGCAGTTCTTC
CDR3aa: CSVTGTSMSYNEQFF

v_gene: TRBV27
d_gene: -
j_gene: TRBJ1-3
abundance: -
CDR3nt: TGTGCCAGCAGTTTAACTGGTCCTGGAAACACCATATATTTT
CDR3aa: CASSLTGPGNTIYF

v_gene: TRBV7-9
d_gene: -
j_gene: TRBJ1-1
abundance: -
CDR3nt: TGTGCCATCCCAAAATCAGGCGGGAGCACTGAAGCTTTCTTT
CDR3aa: CAIPKSGGSTEAFF

v_gene: TRBV10-2
d_gene: -
j_gene: TRBJ2-6
abundance: -
CDR3nt: TGCGCCAGTACTGGAGTCTCTGGGGCCAACGTCCTGACTTTC
CDR3aa: CASTGVSGANVLTF

v_gene: TRBV7-6
d_gene: -
j_gene: TRBJ2-3
abundance: -
CDR3nt: TGTGCCAGCAGCCCCGATGCAGGGACAGATACGCAGTATTTT
CDR3aa: CASSPDAGTDTQYF

v_gene: TRBV6-1
d_gene: TRBD1
j_gene: TRBJ1-2
abundance: -
CDR3nt: TGTGCCAGCAGGCCGGGACAGGGGGCGTATGGCTACACCTTC
CDR3aa: CASRPGQGAYGYTF

v_gene: TRBV5-6
d_gene: TRBD1
j_gene: TRBJ1-1
abundance: -
CDR3nt: TGTGCCAGCAGCTCGCCATTGACAGGGCCGGCTGAAGCTTTCTTT
CDR3aa: CASSSPLTGPAEAFF

v_gene: TRBV6-1
d_gene: -
j_gene: TRBJ2-5
abundance: -
CDR3nt: TGTGCCAGCAGTGACTCTAGGGGCCAAGAGACCCAGTACTTC
CDR3aa: CASSDSRGQETQYF

v_gene: TRBV10-3
d_gene: -
j_gene: TRBJ2-3
abundance: -
CDR3nt: TGTGCCATCAGTGAGTCTGACAGGTCTAGCACAGATACGCAGTATTTT
CDR3aa: CAISESDRSSTDTQYF

v_gene: TRBV4-2
d_gene: -
j_gene: TRBJ1-1
abundance: -
CDR3nt: TGTGCCAGCAGCCAAGAAACGATAGGGGGGGGCGTGAACACTGAAGCTTTCTTT
CDR3aa: CASSQETIGGGVNTEAFF

v_gene: TRBV13
d_gene: TRBD2
j_gene: TRBJ2-1
abundance: -
CDR3nt: TGTGCCAGCAGCTTAAGACTAGCGGCTTACAATGAGCAGTTCTTC
CDR3aa: CASSLRLAAYNEQFF

v_gene: TRBV14
d_gene: TRBD2
j_gene: TRBJ2-1
abundance: -
CDR3nt: TGTGCCAGCAGCCTAGCGGGAGGGCCCTACAATGAGCAGTTCTTC
CDR3aa: CASSLAGGPYNEQFF

v_gene: TRBV19
d_gene: -
j_gene: TRBJ1-5
abundance: -
CDR3nt: TGTGCCAGTAGTATGGCAGGTAAGGGGAGGCAGCCCCAGCATTTT
CDR3aa: CASSMAGKGRQPQHF

v_gene: TRBV5-4
d_gene: TRBD2
j_gene: TRBJ2-7
abundance: -
CDR3nt: TGTGCCAGCAGCGGGGGATTAGCGGGAGGAGCCTACGAGCAGTACTTC
CDR3aa: CASSGGLAGGAYEQYF

v_gene: TRBV25-1
d_gene: -
j_gene: TRBJ2-6
abundance: -
CDR3nt: TGTGCCAGCACAGGGAACACTGGGGCCAACGTCCTGACTTTC
CDR3aa: CASTGNTGANVLTF

v_gene: TRBV15
d_gene: TRBD1
j_gene: TRBJ2-7
abundance: -
CDR3nt: TGTGCCACCAGCAGCGGGACAGACAACGAGCAGTACTTC
CDR3aa: CATSSGTDNEQYF

v_gene: TRBV6-5
d_gene: -
j_gene: TRBJ1-2
abundance: -
CDR3nt: TGTGCCAGCAGTTACTCAGTTACGACAGCCTATGGCTACACCTTC
CDR3aa: CASSYSVTTAYGYTF

v_gene: TRBV6-1
d_gene: -
j_gene: TRBJ2-1
abundance: -
CDR3nt: TGTGCCAGCAGTGAAGCAGCGGCCTACAATGAGCAGTTCTTC
CDR3aa: CASSEAAAYNEQFF

v_gene: TRBV19
d_gene: -
j_gene: TRBJ2-1
abundance: -
CDR3nt: TGTGCCAGTAGCTCGTTCGGGAGCTCCTACAATGAGCAGTTCTTC
CDR3aa: CASSSFGSSYNEQFF

v_gene: TRBV7-8
d_gene: TRBD1
j_gene: TRBJ2-5
abundance: -
CDR3nt: TGTGCCAGCAGCGGTAAGGACAGGAGCCAAGAGACCCAGTACTTC
CDR3aa: CASSGKDRSQETQYF

v_gene: TRBV30
d_gene: -
j_gene: TRBJ1-2
abundance: -
CDR3nt: TGTGCCTGGAGGGGAGGGGGCTACACCTTC
CDR3aa: CAWRGGGYTF

v_gene: TRBV7-2
d_gene: TRBD2
j_gene: TRBJ2-5
abundance: -
CDR3nt: TGTGCCAGCAGCTTACTCGGCGGGAGGGCCCGAGAGACCCAGTACTTC
CDR3aa: CASSLLGGRARETQYF

v_gene: TRBV5-1
d_gene: TRBD1
j_gene: TRBJ2-7
abundance: -
CDR3nt: TGCGCCAGCAGCCTAGGGGACAGCTCCTACGAGCAGTACTTC
CDR3aa: CASSLGDSSYEQYF

v_gene: TRBV4-1
d_gene: -
j_gene: TRBJ1-2
abundance: -
CDR3nt: TGCGCCAGCTCCTGGAAAGGGGGTACACAGGGTCCTAACTATGGCTACACCTTC
CDR3aa: CASSWKGGTQGPNYGYTF

v_gene: TRBV7-3
d_gene: TRBD2
j_gene: TRBJ2-5
abundance: -
CDR3nt: TGTGCCAGCAGCTCAGGACTAGCGGGAGGACAGACCCAGTACTTC
CDR3aa: CASSSGLAGGQTQYF

v_gene: TRBV6-1
d_gene: TRBD1
j_gene: TRBJ2-6
abundance: -
CDR3nt: TGTGCCAGCAGTGAAGGAGACAGGGACCACTCGTTTTCTGGGGCCAACGTCCTGACTTTC
CDR3aa: CASSEGDRDHSFSGANVLTF

v_gene: TRBV7-8
d_gene: -
j_gene: TRBJ2-5
abundance: -
CDR3nt: TGTGCCAGCAGCTTATATCGGACAGCACAAGAGACCCAGTACTTC
CDR3aa: CASSLYRTAQETQYF

v_gene: TRBV5-1
d_gene: -
j_gene: TRBJ1-1
abundance: -
CDR3nt: TGCGCCAGCAGCCCTTTCGGGAACACTGAAGCTTTCTTT
CDR3aa: CASSPFGNTEAFF

v_gene: TRBV5-1
d_gene: -
j_gene: TRBJ2-1
abundance: -
CDR3nt: TGCGCCAGCACCAAAAAAGGGGAACTAAGCTCCTACAATGAGCAGTTCTTC
CDR3aa: CASTKKGELSSYNEQFF

v_gene: TRBV27
d_gene: TRBD2
j_gene: TRBJ2-3
abundance: -
CDR3nt: TGTGCCAGCAGGCCCGGGACTAGCGGCACAGATACGCAGTATTTT
CDR3aa: CASRPGTSGTDTQYF

v_gene: TRBV5-1
d_gene: -
j_gene: TRBJ2-7
abundance: once
CDR3nt: TGCGCCAGCAGCATTACCTACGAGCAGTACTTC
CDR3aa: CASSITYEQYF

v_gene: TRBV15
d_gene: TRBD1
j_gene: TRBJ2-1
abundance: -
CDR3nt: TGTGCCACCAGCGGACAGGGTGGTATTTTCGATGAGCAGTTCTTC
CDR3aa: CATSGQGGIFDEQFF

v_gene: TRBV28
d_gene: TRBD2
j_gene: TRBJ2-7
abundance: -
CDR3nt: TGTGCCAGCAGTCTCCCCCTTGCGCGGGAGGGCCAGGCCGAGCAGTACTTC
CDR3aa: CASSLPLAREGQAEQYF

v_gene: TRBV20-1
d_gene: -
j_gene: TRBJ2-7
abundance: -
CDR3nt: TGCAGTGTCAGAGGGCTCAGTGAGCAGTACTTC
CDR3aa: CSVRGLSEQYF

v_gene: TRBV4-2
d_gene: -
j_gene: TRBJ2-1
abundance: -
CDR3nt: TGTGCCAGCAGCCAAGATAGCAATGAGCAGTTCTTC
CDR3aa: CASSQDSNEQFF

v_gene: TRBV9
d_gene: -
j_gene: TRBJ1-1
abundance: -
CDR3nt: TGTGCCAGCAGCGTAGTGAAGGCTGGCCGACTAGAAGCTTTCTTT
CDR3aa: CASSVVKAGRLEAFF